These 14 T cell receptor beta chains were all obtained from the same sample, sequenced in a study of CXCR3-negative and CXCR3-positive naive CD8 T cells. The libraries of TRB cDNA were constructed through 5' RACE using UMI labels. Reprocessing the 5' RACE reads, TCRdb reports a single entry for every CDR3 protein and omits DNA. The sample table includes roughly 90,000 distinct CDR3 sequences. Specimen: naive CXCR3- CD8+ T cells from blood. Subset here: CD45RO-CCR7+CD27+CD95- naive CD8+ T cells lacking CXCR3 (TNR3-). Receptors were obtained from a human donor in good health. Some clones in this sample may be carry-over from other donors' samples.

The CDR3 spells CAISSTDTQYF. The rearrangement links TRBV10-3 to TRBJ2-3. The CDR3 has 11 amino acids. Germline CDR1 ENHRY, CDR2 SYGVKD.

V and J are TRBV11-3 and TRBJ2-1. The V gene's germline CDR1 is SGHNT and CDR2 YENEEA. CDR3 length: 13 amino acids. The CDR3 loop reads CASSLGIWNEQFF.

This chain uses TRBV10-3 with TRBJ2-7; TCRdb picks TRBD1, but there is no DNA to check that call. The CDR3 runs 13 residues. Germline V gene sequence: CDR1 ENHRY, CDR2 SYGVKD. CDR3 amino acids: CATRGGAVYEQYF.

The J gene is TRBJ2-7, the V gene TRBV27. The germline V gene has CDR1 MNHEY and CDR2 SMNVEV (reference sequence). The CDR3 totals 13 residues. The CDR3 protein is CASSYRGSYEQYF.

This chain connects TRBV20-1 to TRBJ1-1. CDR3 length: 13 residues. Germline values: CDR1 DFQATT, CDR2 SNEGSKA (reference sequence). CDR3 protein: CSAEEIMNTEAFF.

The chain has TRBV5-1 and TRBJ1-2; lacking DNA, the TRBD1 call made by TCRdb goes unchecked. Germline CDR1 and CDR2: SGHRS and YFSETQ. The CDR3 spans 15 residues. This CDR3 is CASSSDRDSWYGYTF.

V gene TRBV4-1 combines with J gene TRBJ2-3; TCRdb calls TRBD2, which cannot be checked without DNA. Germline CDR1 and CDR2: MGHRA and YSYEKL. The CDR3 has 17 amino acids. CDR3 loop: CASSQEPGLAGTDTQYF.

The rearrangement links TRBV10-1 to TRBJ2-1; the D gene TCRdb calls, TRBD2, cannot be checked with no DNA. CDR1 and CDR2 (germline): WNHNN, SYGVQD (reference sequence). The CDR3 spans 13 residues. The CDR3 spells CASSTIGRDEQFF.

CDR3: CASSITGGFTGELFF. The chain has TRBV5-5 and TRBJ2-2; as DNA is missing, the TRBD2 call by TCRdb cannot be tested. The CDR3 spans 15 residues. Germline V gene sequence: CDR1 SGHKS, CDR2 YYEKEE (reference sequence).

The chain uses TRBV6-5 and TRBJ2-7; TCRdb's D call of TRBD1 is untestable without DNA. The CDR3 is 16 residues long. CDR1 is MNHEY and CDR2 is SVGAGI in the germline V gene. CDR3 region: CASSYSKERGKGEQYF.

V is TRBV7-8 and J is TRBJ2-2; TCRdb indicates TRBD1, and absent DNA this call remains unverified. The CDR3 runs 19 residues. CDR1 and CDR2 from the germline V gene are SGHVS and FQNEAQ. The CDR3 reads CASPPEKRAGTPRTGELFF.

The chain couples TRBV29-1 to TRBJ2-7; lacking DNA, the TRBD2 call made by TCRdb goes unchecked. Germline V gene lookup returns CDR1 SQVTM and CDR2 ANQGSEA. The length of the CDR3 is 13 residues. This chain's CDR3 is CSVDLPEGYEQYF.

The gene calls are TRBV5-1 and TRBJ2-7; TCRdb proposes TRBD1, but this gene call is untestable without DNA. Germline-derived CDR1 and CDR2 are SGHRS and YFSETQ. This CDR3 region has 14 residues. CDR3 amino acids: CASSLDDSTYEQYF.

The chain uses TRBV7-7 and TRBJ2-5; TCRdb picks TRBD2, but there is no DNA to check that call. The V gene's germline CDR1 is SSHAT and CDR2 FNYEAQ (reference sequence). CDR3 length: 18 amino acids. CDR3 in amino acids: CASSSSPGTSGGEETQYF.